This entry features one T cell receptor beta chain sequence. This sample was included in a study of blood T cell repertoires in COVID-19. Turning to the study itself: The United States, Italy and Spain provided the acute and convalescent COVID-19 samples. The cDNA or gDNA used as material had been derived from T cells, B-cell-depleted T cells, or PBMCs.

In the study's own analysis: Researchers report that nucleated cell counts were estimated from reference gene primer amplification. TCRdb's copy holds only in-frame clones and misses some; the assay was immunoSEQ multiplex PCR. From that table come the V and J calls and clone size; the DNA was used to work out D and trimming. The sample records several thousand clones, about nine tenths being singletons. The CDR3 spans 14 residues. In germline, CDR1 is SNHLY, CDR2 FYNNEI. The V and J ends lost 5 bases and 6 bases, in that order; junction bases with no gene match: 5. This receptor was identified in a human donor with active COVID-19. The donor label of this sample is uncertain. The sequenced sample was peripheral blood. The rearrangement joins TRBV2 to TRBJ2-7; 12 positions agree with TRBD2. CDR3 in amino acids: CASSQTSGRGEQYF. The CDR3 coding sequence is TGTGCCAGCAGTCAGACTAGCGGGAGAGGCGAGCAGTACTTC. Variable domain in full (rest from reference TRBV2 and TRBJ2-7): EPEVTQTPSHQVTQMGQEVILRCVPISNHLYFYWYRQILGQKVEFLVSFYNNEISEKSEIFDDQFSVERPDGSNFTLKIRSTKLEDSAMYFCASSQTSGRGEQYFGPGTRLTVT.